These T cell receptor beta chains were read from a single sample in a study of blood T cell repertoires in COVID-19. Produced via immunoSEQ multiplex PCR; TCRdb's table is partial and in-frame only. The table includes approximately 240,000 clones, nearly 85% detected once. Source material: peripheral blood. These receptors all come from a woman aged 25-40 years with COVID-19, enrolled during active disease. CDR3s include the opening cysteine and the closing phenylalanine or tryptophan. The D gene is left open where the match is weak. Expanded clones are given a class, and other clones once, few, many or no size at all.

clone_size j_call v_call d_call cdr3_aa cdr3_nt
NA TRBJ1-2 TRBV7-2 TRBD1 CASSLERGRATNYGYTF TGTGCCAGCAGCTTAGAGAGGGGGCGTGCAACCAACTATGGCTACACCTTC
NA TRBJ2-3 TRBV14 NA CASSQDSRTPLKADTQYF TGTGCCAGCAGCCAAGATTCCAGGACTCCTCTGAAGGCAGATACGCAGTATTTT
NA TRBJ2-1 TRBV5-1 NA CASSLQGWNNEQFF TGCGCCAGCAGCTTGCAGGGGTGGAACAATGAGCAGTTCTTC
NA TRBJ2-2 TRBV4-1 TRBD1 CASSQPSDRINTGELFF TGCGCCAGCAGCCAACCTTCGGACAGGATCAACACCGGGGAGCTGTTTTTT
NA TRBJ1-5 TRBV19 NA CASSIDVSPPQPQHF TGTGCCAGTAGTATAGATGTCAGTCCACCCCAGCCCCAGCATTTT
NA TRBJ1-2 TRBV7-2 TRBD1 CASSAYNSLRGSGYTF TGTGCCAGCAGCGCCTACAACTCCCTCAGGGGGAGCGGCTACACCTTC
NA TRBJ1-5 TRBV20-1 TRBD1 CSASRGPNQPQHF TGCAGTGCTAGTAGGGGGCCCAATCAGCCCCAGCATTTT
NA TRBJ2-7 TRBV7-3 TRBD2 CASSSGTRNEQYF TGTGCCAGCAGCTCGGGGACTAGGAACGAGCAGTACTTC
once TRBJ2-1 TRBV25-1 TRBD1 CASSPAEGQGSDEQFF TGTGCCAGCAGCCCCGCCGAGGGACAGGGTAGCGATGAGCAGTTCTTC
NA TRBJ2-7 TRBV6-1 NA CASSEEGQTPTGSYEQYF TGTGCCAGCAGTGAAGAGGGACAAACCCCAACAGGGTCCTACGAGCAGTACTTC
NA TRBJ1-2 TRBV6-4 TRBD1 CASSDSPLWGQGANGYTF TGTGCCAGCAGTGATTCCCCCCTATGGGGACAGGGGGCTAATGGCTACACCTTC
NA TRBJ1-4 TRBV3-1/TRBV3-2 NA CASSQNRATNEKLFF TGTGCCAGCAGCCAGAACAGGGCAACTAATGAAAAACTGTTTTTT
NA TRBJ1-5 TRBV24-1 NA CATSDAGRGDQPQHF TGTGCCACCAGTGACGCTGGCAGGGGTGATCAGCCCCAGCATTTT
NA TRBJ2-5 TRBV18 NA CASSPRPGETQYF TGTGCCAGCTCACCACGTCCGGGTGAGACCCAGTACTTC
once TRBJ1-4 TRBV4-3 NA CASSRLTATNEKLFF TGCGCCAGCAGCCGCCTGACAGCAACTAATGAAAAACTGTTTTTT
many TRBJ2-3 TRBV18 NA CASSPLRNTDTQYF TGTGCCAGCTCACCGCTGAGGAACACAGATACGCAGTATTTT
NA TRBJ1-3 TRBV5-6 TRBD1 CASSRDRVNRNTIYF TGTGCCAGCAGCCGCGACAGGGTGAACAGAAACACCATATATTTT
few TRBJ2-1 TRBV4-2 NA CASSPLFYNEQFF TGTGCCAGCAGCCCCTTATTCTACAATGAGCAGTTCTTC
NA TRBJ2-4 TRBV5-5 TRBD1 CASSLGQGMNIQYF TGTGCCAGCAGCTTAGGACAGGGGATGAACATTCAGTACTTC
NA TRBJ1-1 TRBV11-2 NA CASSLYSAYGGTEAFF TGTGCCAGCAGCTTATACTCGGCCTACGGCGGCACTGAAGCTTTCTTT
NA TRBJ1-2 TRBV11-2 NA CASSLAGQLNYGYTF TGTGCCAGCAGCTTAGCCGGACAGCTTAACTATGGCTACACCTTC
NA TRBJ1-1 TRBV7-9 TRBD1 CASSFPLGQGGGEAFF TGTGCCAGCAGCTTTCCCCTGGGACAGGGAGGTGGTGAAGCTTTCTTT
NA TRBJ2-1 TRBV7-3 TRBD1 CASSNPGTGVNEQFF TGTGCCAGCAGCAACCCCGGGACAGGGGTTAATGAGCAGTTCTTC
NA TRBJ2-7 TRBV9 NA CASSVAVEGYEQYF TGTGCCAGCAGCGTAGCGGTCGAGGGCTACGAGCAGTACTTC
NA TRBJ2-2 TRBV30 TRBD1 CAWSVRGRSGELFF TGTGCCTGGAGTGTAAGGGGGCGGTCCGGGGAGCTGTTTTTT
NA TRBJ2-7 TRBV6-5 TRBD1 CASRLGQGVYEQYF TGTGCCAGCAGGTTGGGACAGGGGGTCTACGAGCAGTACTTC
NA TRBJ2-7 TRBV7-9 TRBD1 CASSLAVGQGAYEQYF TGTGCCAGCAGCTTAGCGGTAGGACAGGGCGCCTACGAGCAGTACTTC
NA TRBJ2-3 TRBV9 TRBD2 CASSGVVPSGVQTDTQYF TGTGCCAGCAGCGGAGTGGTCCCTAGCGGGGTACAGACAGATACGCAGTATTTT
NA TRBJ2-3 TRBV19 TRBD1 CASSIPGQGVPDTQYF TGTGCCAGTAGTATCCCGGGACAGGGAGTCCCAGATACGCAGTATTTT
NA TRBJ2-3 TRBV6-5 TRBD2 CASSPIAGRGDTQYF TGTGCCAGCAGTCCTATAGCGGGGAGGGGAGATACGCAGTATTTT
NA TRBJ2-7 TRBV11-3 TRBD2 CASSLGGTSEQYF TGTGCCAGCAGCTTAGGAGGGACTAGCGAGCAGTACTTC
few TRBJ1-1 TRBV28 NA CASSLRENTEAFF TGTGCCAGCAGTTTACGCGAGAACACTGAAGCTTTCTTT
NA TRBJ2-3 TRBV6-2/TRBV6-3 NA CASSYKVAERSTDTQYF TGTGCCAGCAGTTACAAGGTCGCGGAGAGAAGCACAGATACGCAGTATTTT
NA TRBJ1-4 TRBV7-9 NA CASSFGQQNEKLFF TGTGCCAGCAGCTTCGGACAGCAGAATGAAAAACTGTTTTTT
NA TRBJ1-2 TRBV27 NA CASSLRENYGYTF TGTGCCAGCAGTTTACGGGAGAACTATGGCTACACCTTC
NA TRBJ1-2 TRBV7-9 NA CASSFSRAGMSYTF TGTGCCAGCAGCTTCTCAAGGGCGGGTATGAGCTACACCTTC
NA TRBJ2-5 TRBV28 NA CASSFTSAGEETQYF TGTGCCAGCAGTTTTACTTCGGCAGGGGAAGAGACCCAGTACTTC
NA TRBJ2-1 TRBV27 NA CASSPLARVVRSNEQFF TGTGCCAGCAGTCCCCTCGCCCGGGTGGTGCGGTCCAATGAGCAGTTCTTC